The 20 T cell receptor beta chains in this list originate from one sample, sequenced in a study of T cell repertoires in cytomegalovirus infection. One entry per CDR3 protein, called by TCRdb with MiXCR from the reads. The table has 250,000 to 400,000 distinct CDR3 sequences, more than 20% seen once. These TCRs' antigens remain unknown. This specimen was cultured PBMCs, taken from culture after CMV antigen stimulation. The receptors shown here come from a human donor in good health (CMV status not recorded). Some clones in this sample may be carry-over from other donors' samples.

For the CDR3, the DNA is TGCAGCGTGACAGCGGCCGTCTCTGGAAACACCATATATTTT. Its translation: CSVTAAVSGNTIYF. This chain joins TRBV29-1 and TRBJ1-3, with a possible D match to TRBD1 (5 bases). Looked up from germline, CDR1 is SQVTM and CDR2 is ANQGSEA. This CDR3 comprises 14 residues. V was trimmed by 6 bases and J by 0 bases, leaving 12 bases between them. Drawing the rest from reference TRBV29-1 and TRBJ1-3, the complete variable domain is SAVISQKPSRDICQRGTSLTIQCQVDSQVTMMFWYRQQPGQSLTLIATANQGSEATYESGFVIDKFPISRPNLTFSTLTVSNMSPEDSSIYLCSVTAAVSGNTIYFGEGSWLTVV.

This clonotype was observed a handful of times. V and J are TRBV6-8 and TRBJ2-1; unclear D gene. Between the trimmed V and J ends, which lost 2 bases and 9 bases, there was a span of 11 bases. This CDR3 comprises 13 residues. Germline values: CDR1 MNHGY, CDR2 SAAAGT. The CDR3 DNA is TGTGCCAGCAGTTACGGGCCTCCCGGTGAGCAGTTCTTC. This codes for CASSYGPPGEQFF.

The rearrangement links TRBV29-1 to TRBJ2-6; D gene unclear. Germline CDR1 reads SQVTM; CDR2 reads ANQGSEA. Trimming stripped 0 bases from V and 0 bases from J, with 3 bases between. This CDR3 has 14 amino acids. This CDR3 reads CSVEDNSGANVLTF. In DNA form, the CDR3 reads TGCAGCGTTGAAGATAACTCTGGGGCCAACGTCCTGACTTTC. Full variable domain (remainder filled in from reference TRBV29-1 and TRBJ2-6): SAVISQKPSRDICQRGTSLTIQCQVDSQVTMMFWYRQQPGQSLTLIATANQGSEATYESGFVIDKFPISRPNLTFSTLTVSNMSPEDSSIYLCSVEDNSGANVLTFGAGSRLTVL.

The chain joins TRBV19 to TRBJ2-2; tentative D call: TRBD1 (8 bases). The germline V and J ends were trimmed by 4 bases and 5 bases, with 14 bases remaining between them. Germline CDR1 is LNHDA and CDR2 is SQIVND (reference sequence). The CDR3 covers 15 residues. CDR3 bases: TGTGCCAGTAGTAGCACAGGGGGGGCGACCGGGGAGCTGTTTTTT. Its translation: CASSSTGGATGELFF.

The chain has TRBV7-2 and TRBJ2-7, with D unclear. Germline CDR1 is SGHTA and CDR2 is FQGNSA. The CDR3 consists of 14 residues. With 4 bases removed from V and 3 bases from J, the gap between germline ends came to 13 bases. CDR3 in amino acids: CASSYKGPNYEQYF. Written as DNA, the CDR3 is TGTGCCAGCAGCTATAAAGGGCCTAACTACGAGCAGTACTTC.

The V and J genes are TRBV27 and TRBJ1-1; D unresolved. The CDR3 loop spans 13 amino acids. Germline assignment: CDR1 MNHEY and CDR2 SMNVEV (reference sequence). Trimming stripped 8 bases from V and 4 bases from J, with 14 bases between. This CDR3 reads CASAAAWRTEAFF. The CDR3 coding sequence is TGTGCCAGCGCCGCGGCTTGGCGCACTGAAGCTTTCTTT.

The chain is built from TRBV6-2 or TRBV6-3 and TRBJ2-7, with D unresolved. Germline loops: CDR1 MNHEY, CDR2 SVGEGT. This CDR3 has 15 amino acids. Trimming took 6 bases from V and 0 from J, leaving 15 bases between them. CDR3 sequence (DNA): TGTGCCAGCAGACATACCTCTGAGAGCTCCTACGAGCAGTACTTC. Translating it yields CASRHTSESSYEQYF.

V and J are TRBV7-3 and TRBJ2-1, with 7 bases lining up with TRBD1. The germline CDR1 and CDR2 sequences are SGHTA and FQGTGA. The V gene end was trimmed by 5 bases and the J gene end by 7 bases; junction bases not matched to a gene: 14. CDR3 length equals 16 residues. The CDR3 DNA reads TGTGCCAGCAGCCCGGGTCCCACAGGGGTGGGTAATGAGCAGTTCTTC. Translated: CASSPGPTGVGNEQFF.

The table lists this clonotype with a few counts. V gene TRBV4-1 combines with J gene TRBJ1-4; TRBD1 is a possible D gene (6 bases). Germline lookup yields CDR1 MGHRA and CDR2 YSYEKL. This CDR3 spans 19 amino acids. Trimming pared 0 bases from V and 3 bases from J, leaving 20 bases between. CDR3 sequence reads: CASSQEPGQTGAANEKLFF. The CDR3 nucleotides are TGCGCCAGCAGCCAAGAACCGGGACAAACTGGGGCGGCTAATGAAAAACTGTTTTTT.

This chain connects TRBV6-5 to TRBJ2-1, with 10 positions matching TRBD2. Trimming cost V 0 bases and J 5 bases; bases outside gene matches: 4. The CDR3 totals 16 residues. Germline V gene sequence: CDR1 MNHEY, CDR2 SVGAGI. The CDR3 here is CASSYSMLAGDNEQFF. Written as DNA, the CDR3 is TGTGCCAGCAGTTACTCGATGCTAGCGGGGGACAATGAGCAGTTCTTC.

This clonotype has more than one count but fewer than ten. The rearrangement links TRBV7-2 to TRBJ2-3; D possibly corresponds to TRBD1 (5 bases). The CDR3 runs 16 residues. The germline V gene has CDR1 SGHTA and CDR2 FQGNSA. V shed 1 base and J shed 1 base, with 12 bases lying between them. In DNA, the CDR3 is TGTGCCAGCAGCTTAGAAAGGGCAGGGCGCACAGATACGCAGTATTTT. Its translation: CASSLERAGRTDTQYF. Supplemented by reference TRBV7-2 and TRBJ2-3, the full variable domain reads GAGVSQSPSNKVTEKGKDVELRCDPISGHTALYWYRQSLGQGLEFLIYFQGNSAPDKSGLPSDRFSAERTGGSVSTLTIQRTQQEDSAVYLCASSLERAGRTDTQYFGPGTRLTVL.

In its sample, this clonotype was seen a few times. This chain joins TRBV19 and TRBJ1-1; TRBD1 is a possible D gene (5 bases). This CDR3 is built from 17 residues. The germline V and J ends were trimmed by 3 bases and 1 base, with 18 bases remaining between them. Germline V CDR1 and CDR2: LNHDA, SQIVND (reference sequence). The CDR3: CASSIPTWPQGNTEAFF. The CDR3 DNA is TGTGCCAGTAGTATCCCAACTTGGCCTCAGGGGAACACTGAAGCTTTCTTT.

V is TRBV7-2 and J is TRBJ2-3; D is uncertain. CDR1 is SGHTA and CDR2 is FQGNSA in the germline V gene. The germline V and J ends were trimmed by 7 bases and 3 bases, with 17 bases remaining between them. The CDR3 totals 15 residues. Written as DNA, the CDR3 is TGTGCCAGCACCATAGCAGGAGCTTGGACAGATACGCAGTATTTT. Protein sequence: CASTIAGAWTDTQYF. The entire variable domain, with the rest obtained from reference TRBV7-2 and TRBJ2-3, is as follows: GAGVSQSPSNKVTEKGKDVELRCDPISGHTALYWYRQSLGQGLEFLIYFQGNSAPDKSGLPSDRFSAERTGGSVSTLTIQRTQQEDSAVYLCASTIAGAWTDTQYFGPGTRLTVL.

The V and J genes are TRBV14 and TRBJ2-3; D assignment may be TRBD1 or TRBD2 (5 bases each). Trimming pared 4 bases from V and 5 bases from J, leaving 13 bases between. The CDR3 extends over 14 amino acids. Per germline, CDR1 SGHDN and CDR2 FVKESK. The CDR3 region is CASSPVRDVDTQYF. The CDR3, as DNA: TGTGCCAGCAGCCCCGTTCGGGACGTAGATACGCAGTATTTT.

In this sample, this clonotype turned up a few times. This chain links TRBV15 with TRBJ2-2; D gene unclear. The V end was cut by 0 bases, the J end by 4 bases, with 6 bases between. CDR1 and CDR2 (germline): LNHNV, YYDKDF (reference sequence). The CDR3 is 14 amino acids. CDR3 in amino acids: CATSRDRVTGELFF. CDR3 bases: TGTGCCACCAGCAGAGATAGGGTCACCGGGGAGCTGTTTTTT.

Ten or more counts support this clonotype. V gene TRBV6-1 combines with J gene TRBJ1-1, with D perhaps TRBD1 (5 bases). Trimming took off 6 bases at V and 5 bases at J, with 25 bases between the two ends. From germline, CDR1 is MNHNS and CDR2 SASEGT. This CDR3 has 17 residues. The CDR3 is CASRPTTAAGGSTEAFF. CDR3 coding DNA: TGTGCCAGCAGACCTACGACCGCGGCGGGGGGAAGTACTGAAGCTTTCTTT.

There are many counts of this clonotype. The chain couples TRBV11-2 to TRBJ1-4; no definite D call. Germline lookup yields CDR1 SGHAT and CDR2 FQNNGV. The CDR3 contains 16 residues. V lost 4 bases and J lost 8, with 20 bases in between. Here the CDR3 reads CASSSLRGMGFEKLFF. The CDR3 DNA is TGTGCCAGCAGCTCCCTCCGGGGTATGGGTTTCGAAAAACTGTTTTTT.

This clonotype has only a few counts. As DNA, the CDR3 is TGTGCCGCCTCTGGACGGGGGGGCACAGATACGCAGTATTTT. Amino acid sequence: CAASGRGGTDTQYF. V gene TRBV19 combines with J gene TRBJ2-3; TRBD2 agrees at 7 bases. V gave up 11 bases and J gave up 1 base; unmatched junction bases: 9. Germline lookup yields CDR1 LNHDA and CDR2 SQIVND (reference sequence). This CDR3 comprises 14 residues.

This clonotype was seen ten or more times. The J gene is TRBJ1-4, the V gene TRBV7-9, with D possibly being TRBD1 (5 bases). V shed 7 bases and J shed 3 bases, with 12 bases lying between them. The germline CDR1 and CDR2 sequences are SEHNR and FQNEAQ (reference sequence). The CDR3 loop spans 14 amino acids. CDR3 sequence: CASKRTSPNEKLFF. The DNA of the CDR3 is TGTGCCAGCAAGCGGACATCCCCTAATGAAAAACTGTTTTTT.

This clonotype was observed at least ten times. The rearrangement links TRBV7-8 to TRBJ1-5; possible D gene TRBD1, 5 bases. CDR1 is SGHVS, CDR2 FQNEAQ, per germline. V lost 0 bases and J lost 8, with 14 bases in between. The CDR3 has 15 residues. CDR3 in amino acids: CASSLARAGGEPQHF. In nucleotides, the CDR3 is TGTGCCAGCAGCTTAGCGAGAGCAGGAGGGGAGCCCCAGCATTTT.